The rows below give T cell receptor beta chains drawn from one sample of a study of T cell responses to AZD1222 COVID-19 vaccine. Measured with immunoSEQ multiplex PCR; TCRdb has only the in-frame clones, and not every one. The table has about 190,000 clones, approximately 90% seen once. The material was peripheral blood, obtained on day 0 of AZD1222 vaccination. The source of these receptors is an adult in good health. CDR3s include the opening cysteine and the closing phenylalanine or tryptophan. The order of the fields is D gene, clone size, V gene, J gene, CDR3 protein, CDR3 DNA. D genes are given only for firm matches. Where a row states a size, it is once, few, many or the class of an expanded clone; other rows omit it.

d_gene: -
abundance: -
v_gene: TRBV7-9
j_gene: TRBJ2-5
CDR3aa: CASSSPETQYF
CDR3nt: TGTGCCAGCAGCTCCCCAGAGACCCAGTACTTC

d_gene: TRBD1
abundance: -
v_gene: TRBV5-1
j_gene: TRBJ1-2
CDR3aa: CASSYRQGGDGYTF
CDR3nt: TGCGCCAGCAGCTACCGACAGGGGGGGGATGGCTACACCTTC

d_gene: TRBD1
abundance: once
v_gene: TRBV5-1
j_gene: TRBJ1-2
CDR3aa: CASRGGEGQGNGYTF
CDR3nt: TGCGCCAGCAGAGGGGGTGAGGGACAGGGAAATGGCTACACCTTC

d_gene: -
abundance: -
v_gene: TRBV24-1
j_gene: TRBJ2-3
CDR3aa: CATSDLETGHHTDTQYF
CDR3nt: TGTGCCACCAGTGATTTAGAGACAGGACACCACACAGATACGCAGTATTTT

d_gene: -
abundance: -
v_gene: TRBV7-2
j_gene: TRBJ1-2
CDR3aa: CASSLSRQTSNYGYTF
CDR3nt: TGTGCCAGCAGCTTATCTCGGCAGACCTCTAACTATGGCTACACCTTC

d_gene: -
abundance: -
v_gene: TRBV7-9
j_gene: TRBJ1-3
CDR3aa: CASSGLGGSQPNTIYF
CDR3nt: TGTGCCAGCAGCGGACTCGGGGGATCTCAGCCAAACACCATATATTTT

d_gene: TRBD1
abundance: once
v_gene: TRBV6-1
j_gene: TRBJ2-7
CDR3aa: CASSEPPHRGQTYEQYF
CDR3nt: TGTGCCAGCAGTGAACCCCCCCACAGGGGGCAAACCTACGAGCAGTACTTC

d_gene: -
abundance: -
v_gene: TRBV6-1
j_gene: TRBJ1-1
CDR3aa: CASSERIINTEAFF
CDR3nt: TGTGCCAGCAGTGAACGGATCATTAACACTGAAGCTTTCTTT

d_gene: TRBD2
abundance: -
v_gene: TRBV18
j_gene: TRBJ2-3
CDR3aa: CASSPEREDTDTQYF
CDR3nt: TGTGCCAGCTCACCGGAGCGGGAGGACACAGATACGCAGTATTTT

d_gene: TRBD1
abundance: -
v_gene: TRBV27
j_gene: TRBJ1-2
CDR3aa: CASTNRGPNYGYTF
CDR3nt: TGTGCCAGCACTAACAGGGGGCCCAACTATGGCTACACCTTC

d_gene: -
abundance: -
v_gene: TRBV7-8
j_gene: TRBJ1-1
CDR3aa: CASSSQRNTEAFF
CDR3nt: TGTGCCAGCAGCTCACAGCGCAACACTGAAGCTTTCTTT

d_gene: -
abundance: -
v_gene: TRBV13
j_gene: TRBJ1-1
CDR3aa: CASSLGQVNTEAFF
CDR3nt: TGTGCCAGCAGCTTAGGGCAGGTGAACACTGAAGCTTTCTTT

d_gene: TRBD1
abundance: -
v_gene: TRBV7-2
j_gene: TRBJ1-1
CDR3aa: CASSLAWDRLTEAFF
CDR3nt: TGTGCCAGCAGCTTAGCGTGGGACAGGTTAACTGAAGCTTTCTTT

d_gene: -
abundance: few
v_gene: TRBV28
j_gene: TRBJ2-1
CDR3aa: CVTGSSYNEQFF
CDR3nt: TGTGTAACCGGGAGCTCCTACAATGAGCAGTTCTTC